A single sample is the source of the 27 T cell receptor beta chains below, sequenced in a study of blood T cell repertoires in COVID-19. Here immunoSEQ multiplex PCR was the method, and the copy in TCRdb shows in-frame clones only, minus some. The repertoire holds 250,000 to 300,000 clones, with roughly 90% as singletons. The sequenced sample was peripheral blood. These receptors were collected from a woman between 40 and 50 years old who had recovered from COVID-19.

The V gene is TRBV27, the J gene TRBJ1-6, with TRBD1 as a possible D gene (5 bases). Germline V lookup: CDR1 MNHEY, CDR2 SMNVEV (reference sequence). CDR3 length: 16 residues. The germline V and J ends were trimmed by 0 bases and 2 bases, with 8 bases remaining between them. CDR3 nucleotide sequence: TGTGCCAGCAGTTTATCGCGGGGGACCTATAATTCACCCCTCCACTTT. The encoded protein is CASSLSRGTYNSPLHF.

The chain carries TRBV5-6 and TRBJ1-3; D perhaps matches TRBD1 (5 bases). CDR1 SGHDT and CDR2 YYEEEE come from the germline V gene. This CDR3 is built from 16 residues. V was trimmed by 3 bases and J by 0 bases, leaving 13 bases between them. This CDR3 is CASSWTFRGSGNTIYF. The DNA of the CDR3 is TGTGCCAGCAGCTGGACCTTTAGGGGCTCTGGAAACACCATATATTTT.

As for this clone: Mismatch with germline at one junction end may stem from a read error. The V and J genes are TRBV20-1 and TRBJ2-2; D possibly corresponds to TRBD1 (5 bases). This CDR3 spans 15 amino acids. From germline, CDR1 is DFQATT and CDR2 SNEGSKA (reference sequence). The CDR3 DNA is TGCAGTGCTAGTCTCGCAGGGCCGAACATCGGGGAGCTGTTTTTT. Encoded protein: CSASLAGPNIGELFF.

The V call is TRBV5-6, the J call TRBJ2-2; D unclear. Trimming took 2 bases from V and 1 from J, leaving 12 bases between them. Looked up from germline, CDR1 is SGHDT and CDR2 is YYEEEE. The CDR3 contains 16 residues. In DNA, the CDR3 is TGTGCCAGCAGCTTCTCCCGAGGCCGGAACACCGGGGAGCTGTTTTTT. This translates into CASSFSRGRNTGELFF. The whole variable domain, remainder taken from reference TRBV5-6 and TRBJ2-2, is DAGVTQSPTHLIKTRGQQVTLRCSPKSGHDTVSWYQQALGQGPQFIFQYYEEEERQRGNFPDRFSGHQFPNYSSELNVNALLLGDSALYLCASSFSRGRNTGELFFGEGSRLTVL.

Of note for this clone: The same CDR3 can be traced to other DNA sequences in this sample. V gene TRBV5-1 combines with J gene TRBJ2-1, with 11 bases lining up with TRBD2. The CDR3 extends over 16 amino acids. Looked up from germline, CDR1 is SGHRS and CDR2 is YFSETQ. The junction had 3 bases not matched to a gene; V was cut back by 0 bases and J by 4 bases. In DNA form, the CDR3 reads TGCGCCAGCAGCTTGGCTGGGACTAGCGGTTACAATGAGCAGTTCTTC. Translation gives CASSLAGTSGYNEQFF. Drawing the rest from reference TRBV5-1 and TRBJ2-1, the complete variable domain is KAGVTQTPRYLIKTRGQQVTLSCSPISGHRSVSWYQQTPGQGLQFLFEYFSETQRNKGNFPGRFSGRQFSNSRSEMNVSTLELGDSALYLCASSLAGTSGYNEQFFGPGTRLTVL.

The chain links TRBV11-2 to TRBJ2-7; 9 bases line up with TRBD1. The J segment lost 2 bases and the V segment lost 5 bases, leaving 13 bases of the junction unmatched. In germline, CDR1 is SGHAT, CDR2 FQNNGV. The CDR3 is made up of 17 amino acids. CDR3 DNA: TGTGCCAGCAGCACGTACCGAAGGGACAGGGTTCCCTACGAGCAGTACTTC. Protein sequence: CASSTYRRDRVPYEQYF.

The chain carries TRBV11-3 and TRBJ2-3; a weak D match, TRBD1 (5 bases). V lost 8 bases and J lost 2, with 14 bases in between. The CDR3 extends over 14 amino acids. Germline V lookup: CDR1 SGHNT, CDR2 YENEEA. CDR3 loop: CASSRGAATDTQYF. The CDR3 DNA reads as TGTGCCAGCTCGCGTGGGGCCGCCACAGATACGCAGTATTTT.

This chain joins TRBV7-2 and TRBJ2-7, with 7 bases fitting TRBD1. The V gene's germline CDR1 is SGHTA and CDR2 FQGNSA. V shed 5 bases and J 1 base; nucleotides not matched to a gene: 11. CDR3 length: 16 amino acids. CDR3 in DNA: TGTGCCAGCAGCAATTGGGAGCGACAGGGATCCTACGAGCAGTACTTC. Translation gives CASSNWERQGSYEQYF. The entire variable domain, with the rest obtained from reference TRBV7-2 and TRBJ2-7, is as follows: GAGVSQSPSNKVTEKGKDVELRCDPISGHTALYWYRQSLGQGLEFLIYFQGNSAPDKSGLPSDRFSAERTGGSVSTLTIQRTQQEDSAVYLCASSNWERQGSYEQYFGPGTRLTVT.

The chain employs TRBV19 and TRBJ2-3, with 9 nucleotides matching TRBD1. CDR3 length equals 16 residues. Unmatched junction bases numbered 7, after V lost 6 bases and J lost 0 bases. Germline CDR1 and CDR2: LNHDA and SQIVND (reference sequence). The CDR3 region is CASRNNRGPSTDTQYF. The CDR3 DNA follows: TGTGCCAGTAGAAACAACAGGGGGCCTAGCACAGATACGCAGTATTTT.

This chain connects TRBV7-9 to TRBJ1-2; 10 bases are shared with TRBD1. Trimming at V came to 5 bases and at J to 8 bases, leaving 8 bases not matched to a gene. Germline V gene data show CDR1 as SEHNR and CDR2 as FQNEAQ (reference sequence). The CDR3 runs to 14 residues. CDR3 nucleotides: TGTGCCAGCAGCCCCCGGACAGGGGGTCGAGGCTACACCTTC. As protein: CASSPRTGGRGYTF.

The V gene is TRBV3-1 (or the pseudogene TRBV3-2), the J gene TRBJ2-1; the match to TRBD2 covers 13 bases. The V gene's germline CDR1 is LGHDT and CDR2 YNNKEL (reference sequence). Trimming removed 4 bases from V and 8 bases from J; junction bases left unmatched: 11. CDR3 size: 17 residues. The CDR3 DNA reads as TGTGCCAGCAGCCTGGGACTAGCGGGAACCCAAGGCGATGAGCAGTTCTTC. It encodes CASSLGLAGTQGDEQFF.

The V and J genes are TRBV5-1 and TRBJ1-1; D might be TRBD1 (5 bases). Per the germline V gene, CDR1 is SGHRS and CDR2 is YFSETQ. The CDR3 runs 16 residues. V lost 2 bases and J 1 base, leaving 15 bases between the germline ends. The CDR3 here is CASSLGRGGWNTEAFF. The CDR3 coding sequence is TGCGCCAGCAGCTTAGGGCGGGGCGGGTGGAACACTGAAGCTTTCTTT. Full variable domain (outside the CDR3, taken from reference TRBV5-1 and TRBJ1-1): KAGVTQTPRYLIKTRGQQVTLSCSPISGHRSVSWYQQTPGQGLQFLFEYFSETQRNKGNFPGRFSGRQFSNSRSEMNVSTLELGDSALYLCASSLGRGGWNTEAFFGQGTRLTVV.

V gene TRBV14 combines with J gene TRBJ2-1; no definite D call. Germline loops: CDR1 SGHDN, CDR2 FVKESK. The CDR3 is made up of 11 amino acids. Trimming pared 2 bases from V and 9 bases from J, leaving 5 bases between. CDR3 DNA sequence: TGTGCCAGCAGCCAATATCTTGAGCAGTTCTTC. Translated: CASSQYLEQFF.

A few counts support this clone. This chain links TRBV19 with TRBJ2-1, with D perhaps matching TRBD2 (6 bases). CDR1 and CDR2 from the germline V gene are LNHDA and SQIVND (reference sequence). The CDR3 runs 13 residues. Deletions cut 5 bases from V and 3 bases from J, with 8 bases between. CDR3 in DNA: TGTGCCAGTAGTGCGACTAGCTACAATGAGCAGTTCTTC. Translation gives CASSATSYNEQFF.

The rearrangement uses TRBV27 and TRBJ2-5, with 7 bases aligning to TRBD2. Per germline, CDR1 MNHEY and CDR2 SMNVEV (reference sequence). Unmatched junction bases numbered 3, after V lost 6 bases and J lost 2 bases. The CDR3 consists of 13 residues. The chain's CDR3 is CASSGGGQETQYF. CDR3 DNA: TGTGCCAGCAGCGGCGGGGGACAAGAGACCCAGTACTTC.

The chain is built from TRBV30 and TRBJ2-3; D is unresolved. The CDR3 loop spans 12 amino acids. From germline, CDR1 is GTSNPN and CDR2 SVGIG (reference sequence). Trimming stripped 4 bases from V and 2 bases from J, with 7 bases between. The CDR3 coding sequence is TGTGCCTGGACAGAAATCACAGATACGCAGTATTTT. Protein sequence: CAWTEITDTQYF.

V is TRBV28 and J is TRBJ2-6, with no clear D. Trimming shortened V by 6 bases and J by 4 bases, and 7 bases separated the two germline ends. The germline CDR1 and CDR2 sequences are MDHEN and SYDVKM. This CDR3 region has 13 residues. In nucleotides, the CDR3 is TGTGCCAGCAGACGGAGCGGGGCCAACGTCCTGACTTTC. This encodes CASRRSGANVLTF.

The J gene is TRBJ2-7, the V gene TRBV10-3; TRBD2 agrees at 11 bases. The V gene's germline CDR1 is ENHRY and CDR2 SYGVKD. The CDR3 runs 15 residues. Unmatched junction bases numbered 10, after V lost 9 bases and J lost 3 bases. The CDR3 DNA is TGTGCCATACTCAGGACCGGGACTAGCGGCTACGAGCAGTACTTC. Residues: CAILRTGTSGYEQYF.

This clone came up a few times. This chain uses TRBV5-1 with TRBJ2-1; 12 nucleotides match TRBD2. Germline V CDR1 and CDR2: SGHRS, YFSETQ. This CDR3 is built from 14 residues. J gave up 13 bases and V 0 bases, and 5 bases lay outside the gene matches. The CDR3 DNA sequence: TGCGCCAGCAGCTTGGAGGCTAGCGGGAGGGCACAGTTCTTC. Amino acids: CASSLEASGRAQFF.

CDR3 nucleotides: TGTGCCAGCACCTCCGCCGGTTGGGGCGCAGATACGCAGTATTTT. Protein sequence: CASTSAGWGADTQYF. The rearrangement links TRBV27 to TRBJ2-3; D may be TRBD1 (5 bases). Trimming took 7 bases from V and 4 from J, leaving 18 bases between them. This CDR3 contains 15 residues. Germline values: CDR1 MNHEY, CDR2 SMNVEV (reference sequence).

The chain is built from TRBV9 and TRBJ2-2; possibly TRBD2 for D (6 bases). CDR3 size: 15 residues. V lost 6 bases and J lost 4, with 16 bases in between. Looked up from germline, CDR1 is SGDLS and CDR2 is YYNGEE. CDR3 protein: CASNQGAGITGELFF. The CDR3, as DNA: TGTGCCAGCAATCAAGGGGCGGGGATCACCGGGGAGCTGTTTTTT.

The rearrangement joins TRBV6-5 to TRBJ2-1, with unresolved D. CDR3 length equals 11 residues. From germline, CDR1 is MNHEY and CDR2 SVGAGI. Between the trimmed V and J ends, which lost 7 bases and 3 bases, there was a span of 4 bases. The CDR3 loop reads CASNGYNEQFF. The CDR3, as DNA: TGTGCCAGCAACGGCTACAATGAGCAGTTCTTC.

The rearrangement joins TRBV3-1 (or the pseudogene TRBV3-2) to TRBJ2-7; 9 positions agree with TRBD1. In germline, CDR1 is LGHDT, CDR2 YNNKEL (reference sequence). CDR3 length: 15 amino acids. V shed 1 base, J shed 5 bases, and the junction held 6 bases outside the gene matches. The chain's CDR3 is CASSQGTGGKDEQYF. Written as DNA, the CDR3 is TGTGCCAGCAGCCAAGGTACAGGGGGCAAAGACGAGCAGTACTTC.

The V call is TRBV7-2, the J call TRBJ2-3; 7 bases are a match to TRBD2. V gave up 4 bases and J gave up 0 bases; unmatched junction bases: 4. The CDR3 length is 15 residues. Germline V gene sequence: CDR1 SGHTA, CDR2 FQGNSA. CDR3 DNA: TGTGCCAGCAGCTCCCGTAGCGGGAGCACAGATACGCAGTATTTT. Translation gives CASSSRSGSTDTQYF.

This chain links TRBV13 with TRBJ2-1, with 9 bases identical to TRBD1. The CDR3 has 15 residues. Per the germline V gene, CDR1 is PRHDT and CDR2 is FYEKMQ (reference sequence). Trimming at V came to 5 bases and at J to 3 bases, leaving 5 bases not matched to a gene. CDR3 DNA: TGTGCCAGCAGCCTGGGACAGGGCCTCTACAATGAGCAGTTCTTC. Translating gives CASSLGQGLYNEQFF.

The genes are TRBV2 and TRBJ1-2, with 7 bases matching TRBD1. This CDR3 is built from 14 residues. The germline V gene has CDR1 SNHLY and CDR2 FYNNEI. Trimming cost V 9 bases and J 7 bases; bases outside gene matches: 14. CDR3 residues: CASAEADREGGYTF. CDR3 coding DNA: TGTGCCAGTGCCGAAGCTGACAGGGAAGGTGGCTACACCTTC. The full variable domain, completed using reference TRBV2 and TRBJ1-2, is EPEVTQTPSHQVTQMGQEVILRCVPISNHLYFYWYRQILGQKVEFLVSFYNNEISEKSEIFDDQFSVERPDGSNFTLKIRSTKLEDSAMYFCASAEADREGGYTFGSGTRLTVV.

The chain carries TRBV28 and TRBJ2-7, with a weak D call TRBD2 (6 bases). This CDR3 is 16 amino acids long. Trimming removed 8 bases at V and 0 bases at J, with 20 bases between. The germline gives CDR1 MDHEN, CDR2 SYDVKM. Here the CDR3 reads CASLPAGYQVSYEQYF. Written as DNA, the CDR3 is TGTGCCAGCCTCCCCGCGGGATATCAAGTCTCCTACGAGCAGTACTTC.